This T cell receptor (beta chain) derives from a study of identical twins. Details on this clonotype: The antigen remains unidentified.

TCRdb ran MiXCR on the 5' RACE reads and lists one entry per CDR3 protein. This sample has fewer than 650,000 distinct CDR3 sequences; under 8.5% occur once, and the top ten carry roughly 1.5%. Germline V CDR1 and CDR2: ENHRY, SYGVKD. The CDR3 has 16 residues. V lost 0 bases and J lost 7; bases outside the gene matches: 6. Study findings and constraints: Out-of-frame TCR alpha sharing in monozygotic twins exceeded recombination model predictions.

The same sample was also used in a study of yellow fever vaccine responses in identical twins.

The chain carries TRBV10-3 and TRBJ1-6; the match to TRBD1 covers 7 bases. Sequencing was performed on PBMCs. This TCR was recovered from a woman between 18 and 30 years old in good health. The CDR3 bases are TGTGCCATCAGTGAGTCAGGGACAGCCACAAATTCACCCCTCCACTTT. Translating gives CAISESGTATNSPLHF.